The clone carrying this TCR beta chain was seen repeatedly, ten times or more. The CDR3 is made up of 14 amino acids. Germline assignment: CDR1 SEHNR and CDR2 FQNEAQ (reference sequence). With 3 bases removed from V and 4 bases from J, the gap between germline ends came to 12 bases. RNA served as the template for amplifying TCR beta CDR3 regions. Second-round multiplex PCR came after first-round RT-PCR with HTBI primers. Each CDR3 protein gets one entry after TCRdb re-called the multiplex PCR reads with MiXCR. The sample gives under 400,000 distinct CDR3 sequences, about 17% of which show up once; over 9% is in the top ten. These data are taken from a study of Graves' ophthalmopathy and Graves' hyperthyroidism.

The J gene is TRBJ2-5, the V gene TRBV7-9, with D possibly being TRBD1 (7 bases). The specimen was peripheral blood. This receptor was identified in an adult man with Graves' ophthalmopathy. This CDR3 reads CASSFFQGGETQYF. CDR3 nucleotide sequence: TGTGCCAGCAGCTTTTTTCAGGGGGGAGAGACCCAGTACTTC. Full variable domain (missing parts from reference TRBV7-9 and TRBJ2-5): DTGVSQNPRHKITKRGQNVTFRCDPISEHNRLYWYRQTLGQGPEFLTYFQNEAQLEKSRLLSDRFSAERPKGSFSTLEIQRTEQGDSAMYLCASSFFQGGETQYFGPGTRLLVL.